These 11 T cell receptor beta chains were all obtained from the same sample, sequenced in a study of early stage breast cancer tumors. TCRdb's table, derived via immunoSEQ multiplex PCR, lists solely in-frame clones and lacks some. The repertoire has around 30,000 clones, approximately 70% of them found once; the top ten carry 10%. Sequenced sample: breast tumor tissue. The receptors were gathered from a person aged 25 to 39 with breast cancer.

J is TRBJ1-2 and V is TRBV9; D gene unclear. V lost 0 bases, J lost 8 bases, and 8 bases lay in between. The length of the CDR3 is 12 residues. Germline lookup yields CDR1 SGDLS and CDR2 YYNGEE. In DNA, the CDR3 is TGTGCCAGCAGCGTAGACGAGGAAGGCTACACCTTC. This encodes CASSVDEEGYTF. The complete variable domain, with remaining parts taken from reference TRBV9 and TRBJ1-2, reads DSGVTQTPKHLITATGQRVTLRCSPRSGDLSVYWYQQSLDQGLQFLIQYYNGEERAKGNILERFSAQQFPDLHSELNLSSLELGDSALYFCASSVDEEGYTFGSGTRLTVV.

This chain uses TRBV18 with TRBJ1-1, with D unclear. Per germline, CDR1 KGHSH and CDR2 LQKENI. Trimming pared 4 bases from V and 0 bases from J, leaving 9 bases between. The CDR3 contains 14 residues. This chain's CDR3 is CASSRVQMNTEAFF. The CDR3 coding sequence is TGTGCCAGCTCACGGGTGCAGATGAACACTGAAGCTTTCTTT.

V is TRBV7-9 and J is TRBJ2-7; the D is unclear. CDR1 SEHNR and CDR2 FQNEAQ come from the germline V gene (reference sequence). Trimming left V 5 bases short and J 6 bases short, with 11 bases between. This CDR3 is built from 12 residues. In nucleotides, the CDR3 is TGTGCCAGCAGCACCGGTACGGGCGAGCAGTACTTC. Translation gives CASSTGTGEQYF.

V gene TRBV19 combines with J gene TRBJ2-7; D perhaps matches TRBD2 (5 bases). V was trimmed by 1 base and J by 7 bases, leaving 5 bases between them. The CDR3 sequence is 11 residues long. The germline V gene encodes CDR1 LNHDA and CDR2 SQIVND (reference sequence). The CDR3 region is CASSIGTEQYF. CDR3 coding DNA: TGTGCCAGTAGTATAGGGACTGAGCAGTACTTC.

The rearrangement uses TRBV6-1 and TRBJ2-1; D tentatively fits TRBD1 or TRBD2 (5 bases each). This CDR3 contains 13 residues. Between the trimmed V and J ends, which lost 2 bases and 10 bases, there was a span of 12 bases. The germline CDR1 and CDR2 sequences are MNHNS and SASEGT. The CDR3 loop reads CASSERDGLEQFF. The CDR3 DNA follows: TGTGCCAGCAGTGAAAGGGACGGTCTGGAGCAGTTCTTC.

The chain combines TRBV7-9 with TRBJ2-7; TRBD1 or TRBD2 may be the D gene (6 bases each). CDR1 SEHNR and CDR2 FQNEAQ come from the germline V gene (reference sequence). The CDR3 runs to 16 residues. V was clipped by 5 bases and J by 3 bases, with 20 bases between them. The CDR3 DNA sequence: TGTGCCAGCAGCCCCCGGACAGTCATTAGCGGCTACGAGCAGTACTTC. Translated: CASSPRTVISGYEQYF.

This chain uses TRBV7-2 with TRBJ1-1; the match to TRBD1 covers 7 bases. Germline CDR1 SGHTA, CDR2 FQGNSA. The CDR3 loop spans 13 amino acids. The V segment lost 3 bases and the J segment 3 bases; nucleotides outside the gene matches: 1. The chain's CDR3 is CASSLGQHTEAFF. The CDR3 DNA reads as TGTGCCAGCAGCTTGGGACAGCACACTGAAGCTTTCTTT.

This chain uses TRBV7-2 with TRBJ2-3, with a tentative D call TRBD1 (5 bases). The germline V and J ends were trimmed by 0 bases and 8 bases, with 9 bases remaining between them. The CDR3 is made up of 13 amino acids. Germline V gene data show CDR1 as SGHTA and CDR2 as FQGNSA. CDR3 residues: CASSLAGPGTQYF. CDR3 nucleotide sequence: TGTGCCAGCAGCTTAGCGGGGCCTGGTACGCAGTATTTT.

This chain uses TRBV7-6 with TRBJ2-1, with D possibly matching TRBD2 (5 bases). V was clipped by 3 bases and J by 9 bases, with 21 bases between them. CDR3 length equals 16 residues. Germline CDR1 and CDR2: SGHVS and FNYEAQ. In DNA form, the CDR3 reads TGTGCCAGCAGCTTGATCAGCGGAACGAACCGGGGTGAGCAGTTCTTC. Amino acid sequence: CASSLISGTNRGEQFF.

The rearrangement joins TRBV5-4 to TRBJ2-3; unclear D gene. Germline CDR1 and CDR2: SGHNT and YYREEE (reference sequence). The CDR3 runs to 16 residues. V was trimmed by 0 bases and J by 0 bases, leaving 11 bases between them. As DNA, the CDR3 is TGTGCCAGCAGCTTGGCTGGGATCCCAAGCACAGATACGCAGTATTTT. Translating it yields CASSLAGIPSTDTQYF.

The chain combines TRBV19 with TRBJ2-1; D is uncertain. Trimming took 3 bases from V and 7 from J, leaving 19 bases between them. Germline assignment: CDR1 LNHDA and CDR2 SQIVND (reference sequence). The CDR3 covers 16 residues. The DNA for the CDR3 is TGTGCCAGTAGTATGAGACCCAAGTGGAAAACAAATGAGCAGTTCTTC. Translating it yields CASSMRPKWKTNEQFF.